This TCR beta chain was obtained from a study of CD8 T cells in Susac syndrome. RNA amounts of roughly 0.5 to 1 ug underwent reverse transcription with random hexamers. TCRdb passed the immunoSEQ multiplex PCR reads through MiXCR, listing each CDR3 protein once. The sample consists of nearly 200,000 distinct CDR3 sequences, 90% to 95% of them appearing once. The CDR3 extends over 13 amino acids. V lost 3 bases, J lost 3 bases, and 9 bases lay in between. Germline-derived CDR1 and CDR2 are SGHTA and FQGNSA. This clonotype came up a few times. The TCR was taken from a human donor with multiple sclerosis. This rearrangement joins TRBV7-2 to TRBJ2-7; TRBD1 is a possible D gene (6 bases). Source material: CD4+ T cells from PBMCs. The CDR3 DNA reads as TGTGCCAGCAGCTTCGGACAGAACTACGAGCAGTACTTC. It is translated as CASSFGQNYEQYF. The complete variable domain, with remaining parts taken from reference TRBV7-2 and TRBJ2-7, reads GAGVSQSPSNKVTEKGKDVELRCDPISGHTALYWYRQSLGQGLEFLIYFQGNSAPDKSGLPSDRFSAERTGGSVSTLTIQRTQQEDSAVYLCASSFGQNYEQYFGPGTRLTVT.